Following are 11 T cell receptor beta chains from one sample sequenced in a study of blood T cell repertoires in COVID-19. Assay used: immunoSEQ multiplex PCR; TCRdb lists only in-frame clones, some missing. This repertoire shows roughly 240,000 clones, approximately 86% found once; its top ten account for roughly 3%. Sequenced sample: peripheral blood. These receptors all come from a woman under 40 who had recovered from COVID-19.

CDR3 amino acids: CASSLTRDTDTQYF. CDR3 DNA sequence: TGTGCCAGCAGCTTAACGAGGGACACAGATACGCAGTATTTT. V and J are TRBV7-9 and TRBJ2-3, with a tentative D call TRBD2 (5 bases). Deletions cut 2 bases from V and 2 bases from J, with 8 bases between. The CDR3 consists of 14 residues. CDR1 is SEHNR and CDR2 is FQNEAQ in the germline V gene (reference sequence).

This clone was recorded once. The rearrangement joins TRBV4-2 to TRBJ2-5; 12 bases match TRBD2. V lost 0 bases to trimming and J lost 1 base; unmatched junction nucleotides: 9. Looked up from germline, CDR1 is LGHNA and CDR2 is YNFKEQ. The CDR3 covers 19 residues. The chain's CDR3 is CASSQDTASGGAFQETQYF. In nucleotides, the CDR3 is TGTGCCAGCAGCCAAGATACGGCTAGCGGGGGGGCGTTCCAAGAGACCCAGTACTTC.

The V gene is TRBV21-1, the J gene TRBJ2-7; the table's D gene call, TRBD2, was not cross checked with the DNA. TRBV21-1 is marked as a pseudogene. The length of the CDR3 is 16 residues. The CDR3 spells CASTPGLATSAYEQYF. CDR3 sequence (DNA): TGTGCCAGCACCCCGGGACTAGCTACCTCGGCCTACGAGCAGTACTTC.

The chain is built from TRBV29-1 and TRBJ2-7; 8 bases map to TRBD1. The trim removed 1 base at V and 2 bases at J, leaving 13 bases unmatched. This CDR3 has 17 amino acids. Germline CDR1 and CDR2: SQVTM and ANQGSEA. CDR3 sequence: CSVEGDRGQNAPYEQYF. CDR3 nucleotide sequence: TGCAGCGTTGAAGGTGACAGGGGACAAAATGCCCCCTACGAGCAGTACTTC.

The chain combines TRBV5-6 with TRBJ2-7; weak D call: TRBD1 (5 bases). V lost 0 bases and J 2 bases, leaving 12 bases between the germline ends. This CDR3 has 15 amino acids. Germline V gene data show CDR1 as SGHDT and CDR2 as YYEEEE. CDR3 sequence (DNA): TGTGCCAGCAGCTTGGGTCAGGGAACCCCCTACGAGCAGTACTTC. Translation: CASSLGQGTPYEQYF.

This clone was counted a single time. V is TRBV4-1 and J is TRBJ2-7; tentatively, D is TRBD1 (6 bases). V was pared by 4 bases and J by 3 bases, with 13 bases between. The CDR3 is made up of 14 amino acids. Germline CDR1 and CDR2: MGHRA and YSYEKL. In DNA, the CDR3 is TGCGCCAGCAGCCCCCGGGACACGGACTACGAGCAGTACTTC. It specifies CASSPRDTDYEQYF.

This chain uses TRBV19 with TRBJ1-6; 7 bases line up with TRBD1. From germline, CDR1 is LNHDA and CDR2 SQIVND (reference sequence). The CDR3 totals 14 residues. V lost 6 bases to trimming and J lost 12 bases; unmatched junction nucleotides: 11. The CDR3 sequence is CASSTSGGSQPLHF. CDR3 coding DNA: TGTGCCAGTAGCACCTCAGGGGGGAGTCAACCCCTCCACTTT.

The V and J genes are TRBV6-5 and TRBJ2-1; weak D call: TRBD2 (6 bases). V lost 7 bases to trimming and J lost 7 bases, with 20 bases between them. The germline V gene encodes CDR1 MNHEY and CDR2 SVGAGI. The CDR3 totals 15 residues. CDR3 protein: CASTPRRGNSNEQFF. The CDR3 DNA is TGTGCCAGCACCCCCAGGCGGGGTAATTCGAATGAGCAGTTCTTC.

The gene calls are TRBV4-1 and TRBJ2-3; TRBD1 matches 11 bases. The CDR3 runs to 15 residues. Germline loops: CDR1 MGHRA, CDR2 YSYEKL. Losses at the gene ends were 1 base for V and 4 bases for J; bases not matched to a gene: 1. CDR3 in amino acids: CASSQAGQGADTQYF. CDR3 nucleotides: TGCGCCAGCAGCCAAGCGGGACAGGGGGCAGATACGCAGTATTTT.

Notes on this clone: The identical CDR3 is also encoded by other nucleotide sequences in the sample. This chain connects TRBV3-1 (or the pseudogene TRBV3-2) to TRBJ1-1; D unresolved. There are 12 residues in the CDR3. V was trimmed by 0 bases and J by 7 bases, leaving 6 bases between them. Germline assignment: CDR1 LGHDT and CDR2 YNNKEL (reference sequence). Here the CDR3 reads CASSQEAGEAFF. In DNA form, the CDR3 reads TGTGCCAGCAGCCAAGAGGCAGGTGAAGCTTTCTTT.

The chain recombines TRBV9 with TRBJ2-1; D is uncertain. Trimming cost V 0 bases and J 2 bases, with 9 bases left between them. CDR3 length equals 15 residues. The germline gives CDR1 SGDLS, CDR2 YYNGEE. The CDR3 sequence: CASSVVGTAYNEQFF. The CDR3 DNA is TGTGCCAGCAGCGTAGTGGGCACAGCCTACAATGAGCAGTTCTTC.